Given below is one T cell receptor beta chain in context. This table comes from immunoSEQ multiplex PCR, and its TCRdb copy is limited to in-frame clones, with some not included. Among 250,000 to 350,000 clones, roughly 91% were seen once, and the ten largest hold over 2%. The data were taken from a study of blood T cell repertoires in COVID-19. On the study more broadly: Some COVID-19 samples were acute and others convalescent; all came from the United States, Italy and Spain.

The CDR3 is 12 residues long. Trimming removed 4 bases from V and 3 bases from J, with 7 bases in between. Germline V gene data show CDR1 as MNHEY and CDR2 as SMNVEV (reference sequence). The chain has TRBV27 and TRBJ2-7, with D perhaps matching TRBD1 (5 bases). The clonotype originates from a woman in her sixties in a cohort exposed to, infected with or recovered from COVID-19 (not recorded which). The sequenced sample was PBMCs or T cells enriched from blood (not recorded which). Here the CDR3 DNA reads TGTGCCAGCAGTTATAGGGGCTACGAGCAGTACTTC. It codes for CASSYRGYEQYF.